These 32 T cell receptor beta chains were sequenced from one sample in a study of OX40 agonist ivuxolimab in advanced cancers. The table came from immunoSEQ multiplex PCR; TCRdb's copy has only in-frame clones and leaves some out. The sample yields around 80,000 clones, 85% to 90% seen once. This sample comprised CD4+ or CD8+ T cells sorted from blood, obtained in a trial of the OX40 agonist ivuxolimab. These receptors originate from an adult with an advanced solid tumor such as melanoma, head and neck, liver or kidney cancer.

This clone is medium-sized by share. This chain joins TRBV28 and TRBJ1-2; D is ambiguous. CDR1 and CDR2 from the germline V gene are MDHEN and SYDVKM. Trimming took off 5 bases at V and 3 bases at J, with 7 bases between the two ends. The CDR3 runs 12 residues. The CDR3 DNA reads as TGTGCCAGCAGTCCCCGGGACTATGGCTACACCTTC. Its protein is CASSPRDYGYTF.

CDR3 loop: CASSVVDTQYF. The DNA of the CDR3 is TGTGCCAGCAGCGTAGTTGATACGCAGTATTTT. The chain employs TRBV9 and TRBJ2-3; D is uncertain. CDR1 is SGDLS, CDR2 YYNGEE, per germline. The CDR3 runs 11 residues. The V and J ends lost 0 bases and 6 bases respectively, with 2 bases between them.

The V gene is TRBV19, the J gene TRBJ1-3; 7 bases align to TRBD1. J was trimmed by 4 bases and V by 9 bases; bases with no gene match: 12. The CDR3 has 15 residues. Germline V gives CDR1 LNHDA, CDR2 SQIVND (reference sequence). The CDR3 bases are TGTGCCAGCCAGGACAGGAAGGGTTCAGGAAACACCATATATTTT. This translates into CASQDRKGSGNTIYF.

V and J are TRBV5-4 and TRBJ2-6; 9 bases map to TRBD1. Unmatched junction bases numbered 8, after V lost 4 bases and J lost 0 bases. Germline CDR1 SGHNT, CDR2 YYREEE (reference sequence). The CDR3 sequence is 18 residues long. The CDR3 region is CASSIMGTGPSGANVLTF. The CDR3 nucleotides are TGTGCCAGCAGCATAATGGGGACAGGGCCCTCTGGGGCCAACGTCCTGACTTTC.

This clone occurred a few times. This chain connects TRBV28 to TRBJ1-1; D remains ambiguous. The CDR3 length is 12 residues. Germline V CDR1 and CDR2: MDHEN, SYDVKM. Trimming left V 7 bases short and J 3 bases short, with 9 bases between. The CDR3 spells CASTRRYTEAFF. The CDR3 nucleotides are TGTGCCAGCACCCGAAGGTACACTGAAGCTTTCTTT.

This clone was seen only a few times. V and J are TRBV6-6 and TRBJ2-7; D remains ambiguous. The germline gives CDR1 MNHNY, CDR2 SVGAGI (reference sequence). The ends were cut back, 2 bases at V and 5 bases at J, with 7 bases in the middle. This CDR3 contains 12 residues. CDR3 nucleotides: TGTGCCAGCAGTTACGGCTGGGACGAGCAGTACTTC. Encoded protein: CASSYGWDEQYF.

The J gene is TRBJ2-6, the V gene TRBV30; D is unresolved. The CDR3 runs to 14 residues. V dropped 5 bases and J dropped 3 bases, with 11 bases sitting between them. Looked up from germline, CDR1 is GTSNPN and CDR2 is SVGIG (reference sequence). This CDR3 is CAWGYSYGANVLTF. The CDR3 bases are TGTGCCTGGGGGTACAGTTATGGGGCCAACGTCCTGACTTTC.

This chain links TRBV7-2 with TRBJ1-1; TRBD1 agrees at 8 bases. Germline CDR1 and CDR2: SGHTA and FQGNSA. This CDR3 is built from 15 residues. V lost 2 bases and J lost 4; bases outside the gene matches: 6. DNA for the CDR3: TGTGCCAGCAGCTTATCACGGACAGGGACCACTGAAGCTTTCTTT. Translating it yields CASSLSRTGTTEAFF.

This clone was counted a single time. The chain combines TRBV27 with TRBJ2-2; D gene unclear. V lost 2 bases and J lost 1, with 5 bases in between. CDR1 is MNHEY and CDR2 is SMNVEV in the germline V gene (reference sequence). The CDR3 sequence is 14 residues long. CDR3 DNA sequence: TGTGCCAGCAGTTTAAAGGAGAACACCGGGGAGCTGTTTTTT. This gives the protein CASSLKENTGELFF.

The rearrangement uses TRBV6-4 and TRBJ2-7; 13 bases map to TRBD2. The CDR3 is 17 residues long. Looked up from germline, CDR1 is MRHNA and CDR2 is SNTAGT. V lost 6 bases, J lost 5 bases, and 13 bases stayed unmatched. DNA of the CDR3: TGTGCCAGCAGGGATGGACTAGCGGGAGTAAGGTGGGACGAGCAGTACTTC. Its protein product is CASRDGLAGVRWDEQYF.

The CDR3 DNA reads TGCGCCAGCAGCCCCCCTGACAGGCTTCACACTGAAGCTTTCTTT. Translated, it gives CASSPPDRLHTEAFF. The genes are TRBV5-1 and TRBJ1-1; the D gene is possibly TRBD1 (6 bases). The CDR3 length is 15 residues. Germline loops: CDR1 SGHRS, CDR2 YFSETQ. The V end was cut by 4 bases, the J end by 3 bases, with 16 bases between.

The chain joins TRBV12-5 to TRBJ1-5; TRBD1 matches 7 bases. This CDR3 region has 19 residues. The V gene end was trimmed by 4 bases and the J gene end by 2 bases; junction bases not matched to a gene: 17. Germline loops: CDR1 LGHNT, CDR2 FRNRAP. The CDR3 region has the DNA TGTGCTAGTGGTTCTGGGGTCCGGGACAGAAGGATCGGCAATCAGCCCCAGCATTTT. As protein: CASGSGVRDRRIGNQPQHF.

The DNA for the CDR3 is TGCGCCAGCAGCCCGTCCCCAGGCGCAACTAATGAAAAACTGTTTTTT. It is translated as CASSPSPGATNEKLFF. V gene TRBV5-1 combines with J gene TRBJ1-4, with D hard to call. V gave up 4 bases and J gave up 0 bases, with 13 bases separating them. The CDR3 runs 16 residues. Germline V gene lookup returns CDR1 SGHRS and CDR2 YFSETQ.

This clone was seen more than once but under ten times. V gene TRBV12-5 combines with J gene TRBJ2-2; 12 bases line up with TRBD2. Trimming at V came to 5 bases and at J to 3 bases, leaving 4 bases not matched to a gene. This CDR3 contains 16 residues. Germline V gene sequence: CDR1 LGHNT, CDR2 FRNRAP. CDR3 coding DNA: TGTGCTAGTGGTCCTCGACTAGCGGGGGACACCGGGGAGCTGTTTTTT. Protein sequence: CASGPRLAGDTGELFF.

CDR3 DNA: TGTGCCAGCTCACCGGATAGGACAGGGAACTACGAGCAGTACTTC. Translation: CASSPDRTGNYEQYF. This chain connects TRBV18 to TRBJ2-5; TRBD1 matches at 8 bases. The J call may be incorrect, as the DNA end agrees better with TRBJ2-7. The CDR3 is made up of 15 amino acids. Germline lookup yields CDR1 KGHSH and CDR2 LQKENI.

This rearrangement joins TRBV4-1 to TRBJ2-1; weak D call: TRBD1 (8 bases). This CDR3 has 17 residues. The V gene lost 3 bases and the J gene lost 6 bases, with 21 bases spanning the gap. The germline gives CDR1 MGHRA, CDR2 YSYEKL. DNA for the CDR3: TGCGCCAGCAGCCATCAACAGGGGGGGGATACAGGCAATGAGCAGTTCTTC. Translated, it gives CASSHQQGGDTGNEQFF.

This rearrangement joins TRBV5-1 to TRBJ2-7; D is tentatively TRBD1 or TRBD2 (8 bases each). From germline, CDR1 is SGHRS and CDR2 YFSETQ. The CDR3 is 15 amino acids. V shed 3 bases and J shed 2 bases, with 15 bases lying between them. The CDR3: CASSSGGTGTYEQYF. In nucleotides, the CDR3 is TGCGCCAGCAGCTCGGGGGGGACAGGCACCTACGAGCAGTACTTC. The whole variable domain, filled in from reference TRBV5-1 and TRBJ2-7, reads KAGVTQTPRYLIKTRGQQVTLSCSPISGHRSVSWYQQTPGQGLQFLFEYFSETQRNKGNFPGRFSGRQFSNSRSEMNVSTLELGDSALYLCASSSGGTGTYEQYFGPGTRLTVT.

The CDR3 sequence is CASRKGGGSSYNEQFF. CDR3 DNA: TGTGCCAGCAGAAAAGGGGGCGGTAGCTCCTACAATGAGCAGTTCTTC. The chain employs TRBV11-2 and TRBJ2-1, with 7 bases matching TRBD1. The germline gives CDR1 SGHAT, CDR2 FQNNGV. Germline trimming cut 6 bases from V and 0 bases from J; bases unmatched to any gene: 8. This CDR3 contains 16 residues.

This sequence joins TRBV6-1 and TRBJ1-2, with D possibly being TRBD1 (5 bases). V was pared by 1 base and J by 8 bases, with 11 bases between. Germline V gene lookup returns CDR1 MNHNS and CDR2 SASEGT. The CDR3 length is 13 residues. Here the CDR3 DNA reads TGTGCCAGCAGTGAAGGGCAGGGTACAGGCTACACCTTC. This gives the protein CASSEGQGTGYTF.

The chain has TRBV9 and TRBJ2-5, with a possible D match to TRBD1 (6 bases). With 1 base removed from V and 0 bases from J, the gap between germline ends came to 10 bases. CDR3 length: 15 amino acids. CDR1 is SGDLS and CDR2 is YYNGEE in the germline V gene. This CDR3 reads CASSVQGSYQETQYF. The CDR3, as DNA: TGTGCCAGCAGCGTACAGGGGTCGTACCAAGAGACCCAGTACTTC.

The rearrangement uses TRBV7-2 and TRBJ2-1; unclear D gene. This CDR3 spans 13 amino acids. The germline V gene encodes CDR1 SGHTA and CDR2 FQGNSA. The V end was cut by 2 bases, the J end by 5 bases, with 7 bases between. This CDR3 reads CASSLIWDNEQFF. DNA for the CDR3: TGTGCCAGCAGCTTAATATGGGACAATGAGCAGTTCTTC.

This chain connects TRBV10-2 to TRBJ1-1, with TRBD1 as a possible D gene (5 bases). Trimming stripped 0 bases from V and 1 base from J, with 9 bases between. The CDR3 loop spans 15 amino acids. Germline lookup yields CDR1 WSHSY and CDR2 SAAADI. DNA for the CDR3: TGCGCCAGCAGTGAGTCGGGGGTAGGGAACACTGAAGCTTTCTTT. Amino acid sequence: CASSESGVGNTEAFF.

Regarding this clone: Mismatch with germline at one junction end may stem from a read error. V is TRBV10-3 and J is TRBJ2-1; D perhaps matches TRBD2 (5 bases). The germline V gene has CDR1 ENHRY and CDR2 SYGVKD. The CDR3 has 14 amino acids. The CDR3 nucleotides read TGTGCCATCCGTGAAGAACTTCTAGCCAATGAGCAGTTCTTC. This codes for CAIREELLANEQFF.

The sample holds one count of this clone. The chain combines TRBV9 with TRBJ1-3; D remains ambiguous. The length of the CDR3 is 13 residues. Germline CDR1 SGDLS, CDR2 YYNGEE. V lost 3 bases to trimming and J lost 2 bases, with 6 bases between them. The CDR3 sequence is CASSATPGNTIYF. CDR3 in DNA: TGTGCCAGCAGCGCCACCCCTGGAAACACCATATATTTT.

The chain is built from TRBV2 and TRBJ1-2; D not certain. Germline CDR1 and CDR2: SNHLY and FYNNEI. The CDR3 sequence is 14 residues long. V gave up 5 bases and J gave up 3 bases, with 13 bases separating them. The CDR3, as DNA: TGTGCCAGCAGTTTTGGTAGCACATACTATGGCTACACCTTC. Protein: CASSFGSTYYGYTF. Looking up the rest from reference TRBV2 and TRBJ1-2 gives the full variable domain: EPEVTQTPSHQVTQMGQEVILRCVPISNHLYFYWYRQILGQKVEFLVSFYNNEISEKSEIFDDQFSVERPDGSNFTLKIRSTKLEDSAMYFCASSFGSTYYGYTFGSGTRLTVV.

This chain connects TRBV7-8 to TRBJ2-5, with TRBD1 matching over 8 bases. The length of the CDR3 is 14 residues. Per the germline V gene, CDR1 is SGHVS and CDR2 is FQNEAQ. V dropped 5 bases and J dropped 1; count of bases not matched to a gene: 3. The CDR3, as DNA: TGTGCCAGCAGCGAGGACAGGGTCCAAGAGACCCAGTACTTC. Encoded protein: CASSEDRVQETQYF.

There are a few counts of this clone. The rearrangement joins TRBV4-1 to TRBJ1-5; tentatively, D is TRBD1 (6 bases). Looked up from germline, CDR1 is MGHRA and CDR2 is YSYEKL. The length of the CDR3 is 14 residues. The germline V and J ends were trimmed by 4 bases and 3 bases, with 10 bases remaining between them. CDR3 bases: TGCGCCAGCAGCCCGGACAGTTTCAATCAGCCCCAGCATTTT. Its protein product is CASSPDSFNQPQHF.

V usage is TRBV1 and J usage is TRBJ2-7. TRBV1 is a listed pseudogene. CDR3 length: 17 residues. For the CDR3, the DNA is TGCACCAGCAGCCAAGATCCGAAAAGGAATCCTTCCTACGAGCAGTACTTC. This gives the protein CTSSQDPKRNPSYEQYF.

The chain joins TRBV11-2 to TRBJ1-2; 8 bases fit TRBD1. The ends lost 5 bases at V and 6 bases at J; junction bases unmatched: 8. In germline, CDR1 is SGHAT, CDR2 FQNNGV. The CDR3 has 14 residues. The CDR3 nucleotides are TGTGCCAGCAGCCGCCCTCAACAGGGGGATGGCTACACCTTC. Its protein product is CASSRPQQGDGYTF.

The chain carries TRBV20-1 and TRBJ2-3; D is uncertain. Trimming took 0 bases from V and 8 from J, leaving 6 bases between them. Germline V gene sequence: CDR1 DFQATT, CDR2 SNEGSKA (reference sequence). The CDR3 extends over 11 amino acids. CDR3 coding DNA: TGCAGTGCTAGAGATCCTGGTACGCAGTATTTT. Its translation: CSARDPGTQYF.

The V and J genes are TRBV5-1 and TRBJ2-1; possibly TRBD1 for D (6 bases). CDR1 SGHRS and CDR2 YFSETQ come from the germline V gene. The CDR3 length is 17 residues. V lost 3 bases, J lost 0 bases, and 16 bases lay in between. Written as DNA, the CDR3 is TGCGCCAGCAGCTCCCCCCCGGCCAGGGGCTCCTACAATGAGCAGTTCTTC. This codes for CASSSPPARGSYNEQFF.

The CDR3 DNA reads as TGTGCCAGCAGCTTAGCCGGGACCTGGGAAGGGCATGGCTACACCTTC. Translation gives CASSLAGTWEGHGYTF. V and J are TRBV7-9 and TRBJ1-2; D might be TRBD1 (5 bases). Germline-derived CDR1 and CDR2 are SEHNR and FQNEAQ (reference sequence). The V end lost 0 bases, the J end lost 6 bases, and 17 bases lay between the germline ends. There are 16 residues in the CDR3.